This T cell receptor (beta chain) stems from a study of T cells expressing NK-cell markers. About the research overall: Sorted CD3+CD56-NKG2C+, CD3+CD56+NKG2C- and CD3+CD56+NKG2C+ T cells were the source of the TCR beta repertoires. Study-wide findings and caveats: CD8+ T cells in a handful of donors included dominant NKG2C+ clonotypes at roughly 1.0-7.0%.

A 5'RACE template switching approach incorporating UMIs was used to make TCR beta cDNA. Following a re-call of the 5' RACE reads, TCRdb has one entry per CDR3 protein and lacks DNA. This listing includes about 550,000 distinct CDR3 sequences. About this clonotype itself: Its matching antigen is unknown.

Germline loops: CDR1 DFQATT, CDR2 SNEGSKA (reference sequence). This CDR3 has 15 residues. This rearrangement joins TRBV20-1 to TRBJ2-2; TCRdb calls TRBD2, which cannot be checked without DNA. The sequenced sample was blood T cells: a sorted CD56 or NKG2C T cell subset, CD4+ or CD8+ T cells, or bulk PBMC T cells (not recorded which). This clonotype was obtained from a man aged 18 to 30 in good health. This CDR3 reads CSAVDWSSADGELFF.